This record covers a single TCR beta chain. Antigen specificity is unknown. V shed 2 bases and J shed 3 bases, with 11 bases lying between them. The CDR3 is made up of 13 amino acids. CDR1 is GTSNPN and CDR2 is SVGIG in the germline V gene (reference sequence). The source of the sample is a study of siplizumab effects on memory and regulatory T cells. Study-wide findings and caveats: A significant reduction in alloreactive sequences traceable to unstimulated CD4+ memory cells was produced by siplizumab. Of the alloreactive clones, only a minor fraction mapped to unstimulated subsets.

Assaying covered about 10^5 TCR templates per sample. Assay: immunoSEQ multiplex PCR; the TCRdb copy retains only in-frame clones and omits some. The sample holds around 120,000 clones, roughly 94% seen once. The material sequenced was non-Treg CD4+ T cells sorted from blood. This sequence originates from a human donor in good health. The rearrangement uses TRBV30 and TRBJ2-7; no clear D. The CDR3: CAWSRPLYYEQYF. CDR3 nucleotide sequence: TGTGCCTGGAGTAGGCCCCTTTACTACGAGCAGTACTTC.